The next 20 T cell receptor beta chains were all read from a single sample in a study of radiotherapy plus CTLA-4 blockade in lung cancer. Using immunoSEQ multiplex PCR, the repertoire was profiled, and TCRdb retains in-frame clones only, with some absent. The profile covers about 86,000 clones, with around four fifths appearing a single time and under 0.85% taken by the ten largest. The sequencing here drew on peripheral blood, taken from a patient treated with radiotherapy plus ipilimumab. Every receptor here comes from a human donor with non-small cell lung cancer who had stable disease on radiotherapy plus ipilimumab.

CDR3 DNA: TGTGCCTCCCCTGACAGGGACCACAATGAGCAGTTCTTC. Residues: CASPDRDHNEQFF. The chain joins TRBV15 to TRBJ2-1; 7 bases fit TRBD1. V lost 11 bases, J lost 5 bases, and 9 bases stayed unmatched. Germline V gives CDR1 LNHNV, CDR2 YYDKDF (reference sequence). The CDR3 has 13 residues.

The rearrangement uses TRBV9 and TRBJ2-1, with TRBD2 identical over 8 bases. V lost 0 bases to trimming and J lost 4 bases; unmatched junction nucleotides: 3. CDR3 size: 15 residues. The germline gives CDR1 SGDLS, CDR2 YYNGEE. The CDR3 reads CASSVDSGAYNEQFF. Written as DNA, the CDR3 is TGTGCCAGCAGCGTAGATAGCGGGGCTTACAATGAGCAGTTCTTC.

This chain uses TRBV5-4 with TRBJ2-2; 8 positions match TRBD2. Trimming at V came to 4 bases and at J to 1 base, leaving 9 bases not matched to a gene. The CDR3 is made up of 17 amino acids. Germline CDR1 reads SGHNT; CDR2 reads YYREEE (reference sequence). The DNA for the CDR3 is TGTGCCAGCAGCCCTAGACTACTAGCGGTGAACACCGGGGAGCTGTTTTTT. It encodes CASSPRLLAVNTGELFF.

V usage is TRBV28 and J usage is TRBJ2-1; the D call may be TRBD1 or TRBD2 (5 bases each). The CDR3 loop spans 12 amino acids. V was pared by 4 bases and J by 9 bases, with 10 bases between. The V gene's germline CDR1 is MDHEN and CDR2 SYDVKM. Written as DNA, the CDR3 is TGTGCCAGCAGTTCCGGGACGAGTGAGCAGTTCTTC. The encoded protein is CASSSGTSEQFF. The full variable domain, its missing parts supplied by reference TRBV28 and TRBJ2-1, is DVKVTQSSRYLVKRTGEKVFLECVQDMDHENMFWYRQDPGLGLRLIYFSYDVKMKEKGDIPEGYSVSREKKERFSLILESASTNQTSMYLCASSSGTSEQFFGPGTRLTVL.

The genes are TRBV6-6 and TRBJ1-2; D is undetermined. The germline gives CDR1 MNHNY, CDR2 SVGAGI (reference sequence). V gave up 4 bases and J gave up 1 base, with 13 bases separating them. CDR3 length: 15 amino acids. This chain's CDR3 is CASSSGTTGNYGYTF. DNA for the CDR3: TGTGCCAGCAGTTCCGGAACGACGGGTAACTATGGCTACACCTTC.

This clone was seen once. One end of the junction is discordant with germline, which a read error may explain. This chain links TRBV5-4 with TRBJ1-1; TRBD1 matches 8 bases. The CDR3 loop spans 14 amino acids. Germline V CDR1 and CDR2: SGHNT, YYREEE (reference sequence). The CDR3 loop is CASTLDRVNTEAFF. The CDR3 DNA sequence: TGTGCCAGCACCTTGGACAGGGTGAACACTGAAGCTTTCTTT.

Here the CDR3 reads CAWSEVDTQYF. The DNA for the CDR3 is TGTGCCTGGAGTGAGGTGGATACGCAGTATTTT. The rearrangement links TRBV30 to TRBJ2-3, with no clear D. CDR3 length equals 11 residues. V shed 1 base and J shed 6 bases, with 5 bases lying between them. Germline CDR1 and CDR2: GTSNPN and SVGIG (reference sequence).

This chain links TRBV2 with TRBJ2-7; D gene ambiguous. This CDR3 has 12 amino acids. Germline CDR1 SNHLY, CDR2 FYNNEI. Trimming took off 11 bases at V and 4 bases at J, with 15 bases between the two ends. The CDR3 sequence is CASRAIAYEQYF. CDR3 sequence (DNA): TGTGCCTCCCGGGCCATCGCTTACGAGCAGTACTTC.

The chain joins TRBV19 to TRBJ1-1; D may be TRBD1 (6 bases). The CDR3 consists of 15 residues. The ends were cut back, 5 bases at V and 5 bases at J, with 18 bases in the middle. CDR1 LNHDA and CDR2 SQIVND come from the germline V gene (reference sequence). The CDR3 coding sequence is TGTGCCAGTAGTGGAACCGAAAACAGGGTTACTGAAGCTTTCTTT. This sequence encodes CASSGTENRVTEAFF.

The CDR3 here is CASRSSGNQPQHF. The CDR3 nucleotides read TGTGCCAGCAGGTCTAGTGGCAATCAGCCCCAGCATTTT. The chain has TRBV28 and TRBJ1-5, with D unclear. Germline V gene lookup returns CDR1 MDHEN and CDR2 SYDVKM. CDR3 length equals 13 residues. Deletions cut 6 bases from V and 2 bases from J, with 8 bases between.

CDR3 coding DNA: TGTGCCAGCAGTCCCCTGGGAGGGGTCCACTCCTACGAGCAGTACTTC. It encodes CASSPLGGVHSYEQYF. V gene TRBV28 combines with J gene TRBJ2-7; 7 bases are a match to TRBD2. V shed 5 bases, J shed 0 bases, and the junction held 10 bases outside the gene matches. This CDR3 has 16 residues. Looked up from germline, CDR1 is MDHEN and CDR2 is SYDVKM.

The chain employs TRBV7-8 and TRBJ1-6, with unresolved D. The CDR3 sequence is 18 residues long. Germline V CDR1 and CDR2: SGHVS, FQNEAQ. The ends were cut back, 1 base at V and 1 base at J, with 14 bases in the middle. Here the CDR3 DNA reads TGTGCCAGCAGCTTAGTATCAACCGCGGGGTCCTATAATTCACCCCTCCACTTT. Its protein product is CASSLVSTAGSYNSPLHF.

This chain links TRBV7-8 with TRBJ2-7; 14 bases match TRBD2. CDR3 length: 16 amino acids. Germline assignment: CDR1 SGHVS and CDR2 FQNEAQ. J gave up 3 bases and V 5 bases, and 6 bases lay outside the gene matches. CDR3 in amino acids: CASSRPGTSGSYEQYF. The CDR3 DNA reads TGTGCCAGCAGCCGTCCCGGGACTAGCGGGAGCTACGAGCAGTACTTC.

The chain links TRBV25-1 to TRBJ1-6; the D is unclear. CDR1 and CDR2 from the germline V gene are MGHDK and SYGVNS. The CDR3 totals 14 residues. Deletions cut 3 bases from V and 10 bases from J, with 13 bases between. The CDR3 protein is CASSELGWGSPLHF. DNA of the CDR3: TGTGCCAGCAGTGAGTTAGGATGGGGATCACCCCTCCACTTT.

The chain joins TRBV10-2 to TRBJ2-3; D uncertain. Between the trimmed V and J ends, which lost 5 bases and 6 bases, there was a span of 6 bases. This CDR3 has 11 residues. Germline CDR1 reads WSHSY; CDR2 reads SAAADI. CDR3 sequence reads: CASSPHDTQYF. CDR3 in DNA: TGCGCCAGCAGTCCCCACGATACGCAGTATTTT.

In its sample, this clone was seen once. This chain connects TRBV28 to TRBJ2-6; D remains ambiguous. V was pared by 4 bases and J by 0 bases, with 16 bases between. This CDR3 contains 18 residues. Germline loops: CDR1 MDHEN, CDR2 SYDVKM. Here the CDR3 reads CASSSPTLAHSGANVLTF. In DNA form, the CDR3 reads TGTGCCAGCAGTTCCCCCACTTTGGCGCACTCTGGGGCCAACGTCCTGACTTTC. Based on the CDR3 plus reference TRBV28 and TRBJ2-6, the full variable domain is DVKVTQSSRYLVKRTGEKVFLECVQDMDHENMFWYRQDPGLGLRLIYFSYDVKMKEKGDIPEGYSVSREKKERFSLILESASTNQTSMYLCASSSPTLAHSGANVLTFGAGSRLTVL.

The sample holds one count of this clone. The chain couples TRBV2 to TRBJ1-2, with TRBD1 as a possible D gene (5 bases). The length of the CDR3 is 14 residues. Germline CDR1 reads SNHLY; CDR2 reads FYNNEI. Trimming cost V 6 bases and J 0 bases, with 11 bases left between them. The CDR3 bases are TGTGCCAGCAGGCCGGGACCCTCTAACTATGGCTACACCTTC. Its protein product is CASRPGPSNYGYTF.

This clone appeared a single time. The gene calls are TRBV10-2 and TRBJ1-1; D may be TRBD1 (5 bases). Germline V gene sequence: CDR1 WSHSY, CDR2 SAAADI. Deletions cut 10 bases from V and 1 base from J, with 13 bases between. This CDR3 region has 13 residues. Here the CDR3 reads CATLGGRNTEAFF. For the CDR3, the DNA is TGCGCCACCCTGGGGGGGAGGAACACTGAAGCTTTCTTT.

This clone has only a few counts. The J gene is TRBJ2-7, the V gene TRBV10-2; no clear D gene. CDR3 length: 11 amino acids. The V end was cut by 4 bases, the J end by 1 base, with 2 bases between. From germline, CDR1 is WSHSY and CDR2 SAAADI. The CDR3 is CASSASYEQYF. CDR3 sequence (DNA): TGCGCCAGCAGTGCATCCTACGAGCAGTACTTC.

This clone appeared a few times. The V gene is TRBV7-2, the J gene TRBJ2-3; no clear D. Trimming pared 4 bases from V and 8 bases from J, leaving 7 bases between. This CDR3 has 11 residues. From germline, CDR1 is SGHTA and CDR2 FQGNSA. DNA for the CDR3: TGTGCCAGCAGCTCGCTAGTTACGCAGTATTTT. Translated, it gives CASSSLVTQYF. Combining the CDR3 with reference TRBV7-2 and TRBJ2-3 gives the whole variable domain GAGVSQSPSNKVTEKGKDVELRCDPISGHTALYWYRQSLGQGLEFLIYFQGNSAPDKSGLPSDRFSAERTGGSVSTLTIQRTQQEDSAVYLCASSSLVTQYFGPGTRLTVL.